The 20 T cell receptor beta chains reported below all come from one sample, sequenced in a study of technical replicates of blood from a handful of donors. This table comes from immunoSEQ multiplex PCR, and its TCRdb copy is limited to in-frame clones, with some not included. The profile shows roughly 87,000 clones, around 96% of them singletons. Sequences were obtained from T cells isolated from PBMCs. The receptors derive from a human donor in good health.

The genes are TRBV4-1 and TRBJ2-7; D ambiguous. Germline CDR1 is MGHRA and CDR2 is YSYEKL. The CDR3 loop spans 13 amino acids. Trimming shortened V by 2 bases and J by 4 bases, and 9 bases separated the two germline ends. The CDR3 region is CASSQLLSYEQYF. DNA for the CDR3: TGCGCCAGCAGCCAACTGCTGAGTTACGAGCAGTACTTC.

The sample holds one count of this clone. V usage is TRBV6-5 and J usage is TRBJ2-2, with TRBD1 matching over 7 bases. Germline CDR1 MNHEY, CDR2 SVGAGI. CDR3 length: 16 amino acids. Unmatched junction bases numbered 2, after V lost 0 bases and J lost 1 base. DNA for the CDR3: TGTGCCAGCAGTTACTCGGGGACAGTGAACACCGGGGAGCTGTTTTTT. Translated: CASSYSGTVNTGELFF.

The chain links TRBV6-6 to TRBJ1-1; no firm D call. The germline gives CDR1 MNHNY, CDR2 SVGAGI (reference sequence). The CDR3 runs 15 residues. V gave up 5 bases and J gave up 0 bases, with 13 bases separating them. DNA for the CDR3: TGTGCCAGCAGTCCTCCGTCGGGTGTGAACACTGAAGCTTTCTTT. This translates into CASSPPSGVNTEAFF.

This rearrangement joins TRBV11-2 to TRBJ1-6; D gene uncertain. Germline V CDR1 and CDR2: SGHAT, FQNNGV. Deletions cut 4 bases from V and 1 base from J, with 14 bases between. The CDR3 covers 17 residues. The CDR3 is CASSSGRGGSYNSPLHF. The CDR3 DNA sequence: TGTGCCAGCAGCTCAGGCCGGGGAGGGTCCTATAATTCACCCCTCCACTTT.

The chain uses TRBV5-1 and TRBJ1-6; 7 bases map to TRBD1. Germline lookup yields CDR1 SGHRS and CDR2 YFSETQ. The CDR3 runs 14 residues. The ends lost 0 bases at V and 7 bases at J; junction bases unmatched: 1. As DNA, the CDR3 is TGCGCCAGCAGCTTGGAAGGGGGCAATTCACCCCTCCACTTT. It is translated as CASSLEGGNSPLHF.

The chain carries TRBV5-1 and TRBJ1-4; D ambiguous. The germline V gene encodes CDR1 SGHRS and CDR2 YFSETQ. The CDR3 has 14 residues. V lost 1 base, J lost 8 bases, and 12 bases lay in between. The CDR3 protein is CASSLTETTEKLFF. The CDR3 coding sequence is TGCGCCAGCAGCTTGACAGAGACTACCGAAAAACTGTTTTTT.

The V call is TRBV9, the J call TRBJ2-1; 8 bases align to TRBD2. V shed 0 bases, J shed 9 bases, and the junction held 8 bases outside the gene matches. The CDR3 runs to 15 residues. Per germline, CDR1 SGDLS and CDR2 YYNGEE. CDR3 region: CASSVAGGRNIEQFF. In DNA, the CDR3 is TGTGCCAGCAGCGTAGCCGGCGGGAGGAATATTGAGCAGTTCTTC.

V usage is TRBV29-1 and J usage is TRBJ1-1, with D perhaps TRBD1 (6 bases). CDR1 is SQVTM and CDR2 is ANQGSEA in the germline V gene. Trimming took off 3 bases at V and 9 bases at J, with 8 bases between the two ends. CDR3 length: 10 amino acids. DNA for the CDR3: TGCAGCGTTGACCAGGGGCAAGCTTTCTTT. Translated: CSVDQGQAFF. The whole variable domain, remainder taken from reference TRBV29-1 and TRBJ1-1, is SAVISQKPSRDICQRGTSLTIQCQVDSQVTMMFWYRQQPGQSLTLIATANQGSEATYESGFVIDKFPISRPNLTFSTLTVSNMSPEDSSIYLCSVDQGQAFFGQGTRLTVV.

The J gene is TRBJ2-7, the V gene TRBV19; 9 nucleotides align to TRBD1. The CDR3 totals 15 residues. CDR1 and CDR2 from the germline V gene are LNHDA and SQIVND (reference sequence). The V and J ends lost 3 bases and 3 bases, in that order; junction bases with no gene match: 6. CDR3 amino acids: CASSILGTGSYEQYF. Written as DNA, the CDR3 is TGTGCCAGTAGTATTTTGGGGACAGGGAGCTACGAGCAGTACTTC. Filled out from reference TRBV19 and TRBJ2-7, the complete variable domain reads DGGITQSPKYLFRKEGQNVTLSCEQNLNHDAMYWYRQDPGQGLRLIYYSQIVNDFQKGDIAEGYSVSREKKESFPLTVTSAQKNPTAFYLCASSILGTGSYEQYFGPGTRLTVT.

The V gene is TRBV6-1, the J gene TRBJ1-1; a weak D match, TRBD1 (5 bases). CDR3 length equals 11 residues. V lost 6 bases, J lost 8 bases, and 10 bases lay in between. Germline assignment: CDR1 MNHNS and CDR2 SASEGT. CDR3 sequence: CASRGGLEAFF. The CDR3 nucleotides are TGTGCCAGCAGGGGGGGGTTGGAAGCTTTCTTT.

The rearrangement uses TRBV5-1 and TRBJ1-5, with D perhaps matching TRBD1 (6 bases). Germline lookup yields CDR1 SGHRS and CDR2 YFSETQ. Trimming cost V 4 bases and J 4 bases, with 9 bases left between them. The CDR3 consists of 13 residues. The CDR3 DNA sequence: TGCGCCAGCAGCGTGGACAGTAATCAGCCCCAGCATTTT. Its protein is CASSVDSNQPQHF. The full variable domain, its missing parts supplied by reference TRBV5-1 and TRBJ1-5, is KAGVTQTPRYLIKTRGQQVTLSCSPISGHRSVSWYQQTPGQGLQFLFEYFSETQRNKGNFPGRFSGRQFSNSRSEMNVSTLELGDSALYLCASSVDSNQPQHFGDGTRLSIL.

V and J are TRBV29-1 and TRBJ1-1, with D possibly TRBD1 on 5 matching bases. CDR1 SQVTM and CDR2 ANQGSEA come from the germline V gene. V gave up 7 bases and J gave up 6 bases, with 15 bases separating them. The CDR3 contains 12 residues. This CDR3 reads CSDSTGAAEAFF. CDR3 bases: TGCAGCGATAGTACAGGCGCGGCTGAAGCTTTCTTT.

The gene calls are TRBV7-9 and TRBJ2-4; 13 bases line up with TRBD2. There are 18 residues in the CDR3. V shed 5 bases, J shed 3 bases, and the junction held 10 bases outside the gene matches. Germline values: CDR1 SEHNR, CDR2 FQNEAQ (reference sequence). CDR3 protein: CASSATSGGAGFKNIQYF. The CDR3 DNA reads as TGTGCCAGCAGCGCCACTAGCGGGGGGGCCGGTTTCAAAAACATTCAGTACTTC.

V gene TRBV6-4 combines with J gene TRBJ2-1; D is perhaps TRBD2 (5 bases). Germline CDR1 reads MRHNA; CDR2 reads SNTAGT. This CDR3 has 13 residues. The V gene lost 5 bases and the J gene lost 4 bases, with 9 bases spanning the gap. CDR3 DNA sequence: TGTGCCAGCAGTCCCAGACTATACAATGAGCAGTTCTTC. This gives the protein CASSPRLYNEQFF.

This clone was picked up a small number of times. The chain has TRBV18 and TRBJ2-5; TRBD2 aligns across 12 bases. After removal of 3 bases from V and 4 bases from J, the junction contained 12 bases not matched to a gene. Germline V gene data show CDR1 as KGHSH and CDR2 as LQKENI. The CDR3 covers 18 residues. CDR3 bases: TGTGCCAGCTCACCCCCTAGCGGGAGGGCCGGGAATGCAGAGACCCAGTACTTC. It encodes CASSPPSGRAGNAETQYF.

J is TRBJ2-3 and V is TRBV7-8, with 9 bases that match TRBD2. This CDR3 has 17 residues. V lost 2 bases, J lost 4 bases, and 10 bases stayed unmatched. Germline CDR1 is SGHVS and CDR2 is FQNEAQ. The CDR3 protein is CASSLRYIAGDSDTQYF. Written as DNA, the CDR3 is TGTGCCAGCAGCTTAAGATATATAGCGGGAGACTCAGATACGCAGTATTTT.

CDR3 amino acids: CASSLDRQYLNTEAFF. The CDR3 nucleotides read TGTGCCAGCAGCTTAGATCGACAGTATTTGAACACTGAAGCTTTCTTT. The rearrangement joins TRBV11-2 to TRBJ1-1, with a weak D call TRBD1 (5 bases). The CDR3 is 16 residues long. The germline gives CDR1 SGHAT, CDR2 FQNNGV. V lost 0 bases and J lost 0, with 11 bases in between.

The rearrangement links TRBV4-2 to TRBJ2-5, with 7 bases fitting TRBD2. J gave up 1 base and V 0 bases, and 5 bases lay outside the gene matches. This CDR3 contains 16 residues. Germline values: CDR1 LGHNA, CDR2 YNFKEQ. This CDR3 is CASSQEKRGPQETQYF. The CDR3 nucleotides read TGTGCCAGCAGCCAAGAAAAGCGGGGTCCCCAAGAGACCCAGTACTTC.

This clone showed up just once. V and J are TRBV9 and TRBJ2-2; 10 nucleotides line up with TRBD2. CDR3 length: 16 amino acids. CDR1 and CDR2 from the germline V gene are SGDLS and YYNGEE. V was clipped by 1 base and J by 8 bases; unmatched bases: 8. CDR3 in amino acids: CASSVSSGRATGELFF. DNA of the CDR3: TGTGCCAGCAGCGTATCAAGCGGGAGGGCCACGGGGGAGCTGTTTTTT.

This clone was detected only once. The V call is TRBV11-2, the J call TRBJ1-6; tentative D call: TRBD1 (6 bases). V dropped 5 bases and J dropped 10 bases, with 21 bases sitting between them. Per the germline V gene, CDR1 is SGHAT and CDR2 is FQNNGV. This CDR3 spans 16 amino acids. As DNA, the CDR3 is TGTGCCAGCAGCCCCCAACGGGGGGCGCGCGGGTCACCCCTCCACTTT. It translates to CASSPQRGARGSPLHF.